The 24 T cell receptor beta chains given below trace back to one sample, sequenced in a study of blood T cell repertoires in COVID-19. The repertoire was sequenced with immunoSEQ multiplex PCR; TCRdb's copy has only in-frame clones and lacks some. The sample yields over 65,000 clones, roughly 89% seen once. Sequenced: peripheral blood. All receptors derive from a man between 50 and 59 years old with active or convalescent COVID-19.

The V and J genes are TRBV3-1 (or the pseudogene TRBV3-2) and TRBJ2-5; D possibly corresponds to TRBD2 (6 bases). From germline, CDR1 is LGHDT and CDR2 YNNKEL (reference sequence). Trimming shortened V by 2 bases and J by 4 bases, and 8 bases separated the two germline ends. The CDR3 spans 13 residues. Written as DNA, the CDR3 is TGTGCCAGCAGCCAAATGACTAGAGAGACCCAGTACTTC. This codes for CASSQMTRETQYF.

This clone was seen many times. The chain is built from TRBV12-5 and TRBJ1-5; D uncertain. Trimming took off 4 bases at V and 4 bases at J, with 5 bases between the two ends. CDR3 length: 12 amino acids. The germline CDR1 and CDR2 sequences are LGHNT and FRNRAP. The CDR3 coding sequence is TGTGCTAGTGGTTCCCCTAATCAGCCCCAGCATTTT. It translates to CASGSPNQPQHF.

This clone was seen only a few times. The chain links TRBV10-3 to TRBJ2-3, with 10 bases identical to TRBD2. Germline V CDR1 and CDR2: ENHRY, SYGVKD. V gave up 3 bases and J gave up 5 bases; unmatched junction bases: 17. This CDR3 region has 19 residues. The CDR3 nucleotides are TGTGCCATCAGTGACCCCAGCGGGGGGGTCAGGCAATTCATAGATACGCAGTATTTT. It encodes CAISDPSGGVRQFIDTQYF.

The chain has TRBV5-4 and TRBJ2-1; the D gene is possibly TRBD2 (6 bases). The length of the CDR3 is 15 residues. The germline gives CDR1 SGHNT, CDR2 YYREEE (reference sequence). Trimming took off 5 bases at V and 0 bases at J, with 12 bases between the two ends. The CDR3: CASRLAGSSYNEQFF. The DNA for the CDR3 is TGTGCCAGCAGACTAGCAGGAAGCTCCTACAATGAGCAGTTCTTC.

The V and J genes are TRBV27 and TRBJ2-7; D uncertain. This CDR3 has 12 amino acids. Germline loops: CDR1 MNHEY, CDR2 SMNVEV (reference sequence). The V gene lost 6 bases and the J gene lost 2 bases, with 8 bases spanning the gap. In DNA, the CDR3 is TGTGCCAGCAGCCTAGTCGCCTACGAGCAGTACTTC. It encodes CASSLVAYEQYF.

The chain has TRBV18 and TRBJ1-2; a weak D match, TRBD1 (6 bases). Germline values: CDR1 KGHSH, CDR2 LQKENI. V gave up 3 bases and J gave up 6 bases, with 29 bases separating them. CDR3 length equals 19 residues. This chain's CDR3 is CASSPGGDTIRGTSDGYTF. Written as DNA, the CDR3 is TGTGCCAGCTCACCTGGGGGGGACACCATAAGGGGCACTTCGGATGGCTACACCTTC.

This clone was found a few times. This chain connects TRBV28 to TRBJ2-6; TRBD1 agrees at 7 bases. Trimming took 5 bases from V and 4 from J; bases not matched to a gene: 5. This CDR3 comprises 15 residues. Germline V gives CDR1 MDHEN, CDR2 SYDVKM. The CDR3 DNA reads TGTGCCAGCAGTGGAACAGGGGCCGGGGCCAACGTCCTGACTTTC. The encoded protein is CASSGTGAGANVLTF.

The chain recombines TRBV9 with TRBJ1-5; TRBD1 matches 9 bases. The CDR3 is made up of 15 amino acids. Germline lookup yields CDR1 SGDLS and CDR2 YYNGEE. The V segment lost 7 bases and the J segment 3 bases; nucleotides outside the gene matches: 8. This chain's CDR3 is CASSRTGDDNQPQHF. The CDR3, as DNA: TGTGCCAGCTCCCGGACAGGGGACGACAATCAGCCCCAGCATTTT. Full variable domain (missing parts from reference TRBV9 and TRBJ1-5): DSGVTQTPKHLITATGQRVTLRCSPRSGDLSVYWYQQSLDQGLQFLIQYYNGEERAKGNILERFSAQQFPDLHSELNLSSLELGDSALYFCASSRTGDDNQPQHFGDGTRLSIL.

V and J are TRBV5-6 and TRBJ1-1; 7 bases align to TRBD1. The CDR3 covers 13 residues. V lost 3 bases, J lost 5 bases, and 4 bases stayed unmatched. Germline V gene lookup returns CDR1 SGHDT and CDR2 YYEEEE. The CDR3 region has the DNA TGTGCCAGCAGCTCGACAGGGTTTACTGAAGCTTTCTTT. It yields the protein CASSSTGFTEAFF.

The chain employs TRBV28 and TRBJ1-5; D is ambiguous. Germline CDR1 is MDHEN and CDR2 is SYDVKM. V was clipped by 8 bases and J by 2 bases, with 7 bases between them. The CDR3 spans 12 residues. The CDR3 DNA reads as TGTGCCAGCCGGGAACGCAATCAGCCCCAGCATTTT. It yields the protein CASRERNQPQHF.

This sequence joins TRBV9 and TRBJ1-1; 8 bases are a match to TRBD1. CDR3 length equals 14 residues. V trimming: 6 bases; J trimming: 1 base; junction bases outside the gene matches: 5. CDR1 is SGDLS and CDR2 is YYNGEE in the germline V gene. CDR3 amino acids: CASTKGQGNTEAFF. CDR3 nucleotides: TGTGCCAGCACCAAAGGACAGGGGAACACTGAAGCTTTCTTT.

This clone was observed once. The V call is TRBV18, the J call TRBJ1-5; 7 bases fit TRBD1. This CDR3 comprises 15 residues. After removal of 6 bases from V and 2 bases from J, the junction contained 7 bases not matched to a gene. CDR1 is KGHSH and CDR2 is LQKENI in the germline V gene. DNA for the CDR3: TGTGCCAGCTCGACCAACAGGGGTGGCAATCAGCCCCAGCATTTT. This codes for CASSTNRGGNQPQHF.

There are a few counts of this clone. The CDR3 nucleotides read TGTGCCAGCAGCCAAGGGCTAGCCCCAACCTACGAGCAGTACTTC. This sequence encodes CASSQGLAPTYEQYF. The rearrangement links TRBV4-2 to TRBJ2-7, with a weak D call TRBD2 (5 bases). This CDR3 has 15 amino acids. Trimming removed 1 base from V and 2 bases from J, with 12 bases in between. From germline, CDR1 is LGHNA and CDR2 YNFKEQ.

V usage is TRBV30 and J usage is TRBJ2-7; 8 nucleotides agree with TRBD1. Germline CDR1 is GTSNPN and CDR2 is SVGIG (reference sequence). The CDR3 totals 14 residues. V gave up 1 base and J gave up 3 bases; unmatched junction bases: 5. The CDR3 is CAWSADRGSYEQYF. In DNA form, the CDR3 reads TGTGCCTGGAGTGCCGACAGGGGAAGCTACGAGCAGTACTTC.

The chain carries TRBV3-1 (or the pseudogene TRBV3-2) and TRBJ1-3; 8 nucleotides align to TRBD1. The CDR3 loop spans 16 amino acids. Germline lookup yields CDR1 LGHDT and CDR2 YNNKEL (reference sequence). V was clipped by 1 base and J by 5 bases; unmatched bases: 7. The CDR3 sequence: CASSQVQGAPRNTIYF. The CDR3 DNA sequence: TGTGCCAGCAGCCAAGTGCAGGGGGCGCCTAGAAACACCATATATTTT.

This chain uses TRBV14 with TRBJ2-1, with 11 nucleotides matching TRBD2. Looked up from germline, CDR1 is SGHDN and CDR2 is FVKESK. The CDR3 runs to 19 residues. V trimming: 1 base; J trimming: 7 bases; junction bases outside the gene matches: 15. The CDR3 bases are TGTGCCAGCAGCCAAGCCGAACGACTAGCGGGACTTAGTTTGAATGAGCAGTTCTTC. This encodes CASSQAERLAGLSLNEQFF. The full variable domain, rest sourced from reference TRBV14 and TRBJ2-1, is EAGVTQFPSHSVIEKGQTVTLRCDPISGHDNLYWYRRVMGKEIKFLLHFVKESKQDESGMPNNRFLAERTGGTYSTLKVQPAELEDSGVYFCASSQAERLAGLSLNEQFFGPGTRLTVL.

V and J are TRBV18 and TRBJ2-1, with 16 positions matching TRBD2. The V segment lost 0 bases and the J segment 7 bases; nucleotides outside the gene matches: 0. The CDR3 is made up of 16 amino acids. The germline V gene has CDR1 KGHSH and CDR2 LQKENI. The CDR3 nucleotides read TGTGCCAGCTCACCACCGGGACTAGCGGGGGGGAATGAGCAGTTCTTC. Protein product: CASSPPGLAGGNEQFF.

V is TRBV25-1 and J is TRBJ2-7, with 8 bases identical to TRBD1. V dropped 2 bases and J dropped 4; count of bases not matched to a gene: 10. Germline lookup yields CDR1 MGHDK and CDR2 SYGVNS. This CDR3 has 16 amino acids. In DNA, the CDR3 is TGTGCCAGCAGTGAAATAAGGGGGGACAGGCGGTACGAGCAGTACTTC. Translated, it gives CASSEIRGDRRYEQYF.

The chain recombines TRBV10-3 with TRBJ1-2; D is possibly TRBD1 (5 bases). The ends were cut back, 8 bases at V and 3 bases at J, with 13 bases in the middle. Germline V gene data show CDR1 as ENHRY and CDR2 as SYGVKD. The CDR3 contains 13 residues. CDR3 sequence (DNA): TGTGCCATCGGTTCCGGGACTCACTATGGCTACACCTTC. This codes for CAIGSGTHYGYTF.

This clone has just a few counts. The chain employs TRBV19 and TRBJ2-3; 7 nucleotides agree with TRBD2. The germline V gene has CDR1 LNHDA and CDR2 SQIVND (reference sequence). CDR3 length: 16 amino acids. V lost 6 bases, J lost 4 bases, and 13 bases stayed unmatched. CDR3: CASRDSPAGDADTQYF. In DNA, the CDR3 is TGTGCCAGTAGAGATTCCCCCGCGGGGGATGCAGATACGCAGTATTTT.

The gene calls are TRBV3-1 (or the pseudogene TRBV3-2) and TRBJ2-5; D may be TRBD1 (5 bases). Trimming removed 2 bases at V and 4 bases at J, with 8 bases between. The length of the CDR3 is 13 residues. CDR1 is LGHDT, CDR2 YNNKEL, per germline (reference sequence). The CDR3 spells CASSQQGAETQYF. CDR3 nucleotide sequence: TGTGCCAGCAGCCAACAAGGGGCAGAGACCCAGTACTTC.

This chain uses TRBV27 with TRBJ2-3, with TRBD2 identical over 7 bases. This CDR3 region has 16 residues. The V gene's germline CDR1 is MNHEY and CDR2 SMNVEV (reference sequence). Unmatched junction bases numbered 6, after V lost 3 bases and J lost 0 bases. In DNA form, the CDR3 reads TGTGCCAGCAGTTTGGCGGGAGCTTCGAGCACAGATACGCAGTATTTT. Its protein product is CASSLAGASSTDTQYF.

The chain links TRBV6-6 to TRBJ2-1; D possibly corresponds to TRBD2 (5 bases). Germline V gene sequence: CDR1 MNHNY, CDR2 SVGAGI (reference sequence). V was shortened by 10 bases and J by 3 bases, with 16 bases between the two germline ends. This CDR3 is built from 14 residues. CDR3 amino acids: CATKLQRDYNEQFF. DNA for the CDR3: TGTGCCACCAAACTTCAGAGGGACTACAATGAGCAGTTCTTC.

The chain joins TRBV2 to TRBJ1-2; perhaps TRBD1 as D (5 bases). CDR3 length equals 17 residues. Germline CDR1 SNHLY, CDR2 FYNNEI. Deletions cut 7 bases from V and 3 bases from J, with 24 bases between. The CDR3 sequence is CASTQTPGPPGDYGYTF. CDR3 sequence (DNA): TGTGCCAGCACCCAAACGCCGGGACCCCCGGGGGACTATGGCTACACCTTC.